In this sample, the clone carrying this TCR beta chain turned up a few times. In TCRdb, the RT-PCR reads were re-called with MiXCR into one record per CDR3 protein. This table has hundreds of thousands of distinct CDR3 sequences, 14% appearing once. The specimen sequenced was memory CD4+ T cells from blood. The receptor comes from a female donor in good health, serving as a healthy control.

The CDR3, as DNA: TGTGCCACCAGTGATGACAGGGAAAGCTCCTACGAGCAGTACTTC. Translating gives CATSDDRESSYEQYF. V usage is TRBV24-1 and J usage is TRBJ2-7; TRBD1 matches 7 bases. The trim removed 3 bases at V and 0 bases at J, leaving 4 bases unmatched. CDR3 length: 15 amino acids. Germline V CDR1 and CDR2: KGHDR, SFDVKD.